The clone carrying this T cell receptor (beta chain) showed up just a few times. Its antigen is unknown. Germline CDR1 is SEHNR and CDR2 is FQNEAQ (reference sequence). This CDR3 has 14 amino acids. The trim removed 4 bases at V and 1 base at J, leaving 1 base unmatched. The protocol attached unique molecular identifiers to individual cDNA molecules. In TCRdb, the 5' RACE reads were re-called with MiXCR into one record per CDR3 protein. The table records about 48,000 distinct CDR3 sequences, about 13% of them present only once. This record comes from a study of early T cells in non-severe SARS-CoV-2 infection. The overall study: Investigators sequenced bulk RNA drawn from unsorted whole blood, and chains remained unpaired.

Study-wide results and caveats: Matching with VDJdb favored anti-spike CD8 responses (missing private and CD4 specificities).

This receptor was identified in an adult who was a healthcare worker with PCR-confirmed SARS-CoV-2 infection or an uninfected control (not recorded which). The sequenced material came from whole blood. This sequence joins TRBV7-9 and TRBJ1-5; the match to TRBD1 covers 7 bases. For the CDR3, the DNA is TGTGCCAGCAGCTGGGACAGCAGCAATCAGCCCCAGCATTTT. Encoded protein: CASSWDSSNQPQHF.